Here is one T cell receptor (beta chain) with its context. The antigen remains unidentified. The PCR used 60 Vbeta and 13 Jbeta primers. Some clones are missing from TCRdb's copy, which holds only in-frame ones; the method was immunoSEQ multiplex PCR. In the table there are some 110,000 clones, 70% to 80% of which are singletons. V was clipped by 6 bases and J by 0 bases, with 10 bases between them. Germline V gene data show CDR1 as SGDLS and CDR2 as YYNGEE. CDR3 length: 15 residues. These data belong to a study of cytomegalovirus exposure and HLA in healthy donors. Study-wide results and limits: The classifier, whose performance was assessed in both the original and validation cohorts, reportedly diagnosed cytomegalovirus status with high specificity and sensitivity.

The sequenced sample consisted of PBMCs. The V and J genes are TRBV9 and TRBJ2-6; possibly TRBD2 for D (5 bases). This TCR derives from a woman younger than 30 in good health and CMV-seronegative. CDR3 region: CASTPEGSGANVLTF. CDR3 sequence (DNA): TGTGCCAGCACCCCAGAGGGCTCTGGGGCCAACGTCCTGACTTTC.